Below, 24 T cell receptor beta chains from the same sample are listed, as sequenced in a study of T cell responses to AZD1222 COVID-19 vaccine. Sequencing used immunoSEQ multiplex PCR; TCRdb keeps in-frame clones, though not all of them. This sample has some 140,000 clones, with 88% found just once. The material was peripheral blood, obtained 28 days after the second AZD1222 dose. These receptors were obtained from an adult who received the AZD1222 COVID-19 vaccine.

The chain employs TRBV7-2 and TRBJ1-6; D call uncertain. The CDR3 sequence is 15 residues long. Germline CDR1 SGHTA, CDR2 FQGNSA. V was cut by 5 bases and J by 7 bases, with 15 bases left in between. CDR3 loop: CASSIRAVFNSPLHF. The CDR3 DNA follows: TGTGCCAGCAGCATCCGGGCCGTCTTCAATTCACCCCTCCACTTT.

The chain combines TRBV3-1 (or the pseudogene TRBV3-2) with TRBJ2-3; TRBD2 aligns across 8 bases. CDR3 length: 14 residues. In germline, CDR1 is LGHDT, CDR2 YNNKEL (reference sequence). Trimming took 4 bases from V and 5 from J; bases not matched to a gene: 5. Here the CDR3 reads CASSLGLVGDTQYF. The DNA of the CDR3 is TGTGCCAGCAGCCTGGGACTAGTTGGAGATACGCAGTATTTT.

The chain uses TRBV7-9 and TRBJ1-6; a weak D match, TRBD1 (5 bases). CDR3 length: 16 amino acids. Germline V gives CDR1 SEHNR, CDR2 FQNEAQ (reference sequence). Trimming took off 7 bases at V and 7 bases at J, with 20 bases between the two ends. The CDR3 coding sequence is TGTGCCAGCACCAAAGGGGATGCCGCTTGGAATTCACCCCTCCACTTT. Amino acid sequence: CASTKGDAAWNSPLHF.

This chain links TRBV28 with TRBJ1-2, with unresolved D. Germline lookup yields CDR1 MDHEN and CDR2 SYDVKM. CDR3 length equals 12 residues. V dropped 5 bases and J dropped 8 bases, with 12 bases sitting between them. The DNA of the CDR3 is TGTGCCAGCAGTCCCCTCGGCAGGGGCTACACCTTC. Its protein is CASSPLGRGYTF.

CDR3 amino acids: CSVLDRYEQYF. The CDR3 DNA follows: TGCAGCGTTTTGGACAGGTACGAGCAGTACTTC. The rearrangement uses TRBV29-1 and TRBJ2-7; 7 bases match TRBD1. CDR3 length: 11 residues. V lost 5 bases, J lost 4 bases, and 2 bases stayed unmatched. Germline V gene data show CDR1 as SQVTM and CDR2 as ANQGSEA.

This clone was seen just once. The V call is TRBV4-3, the J call TRBJ1-5; D not resolved. From germline, CDR1 is LGHNA and CDR2 YSLEER. The CDR3 has 15 amino acids. V lost 1 base to trimming and J lost 3 bases, with 10 bases between them. The CDR3 spells CASSQAWGNNQPQHF. The DNA for the CDR3 is TGCGCCAGCAGCCAAGCTTGGGGTAACAATCAGCCCCAGCATTTT.

V usage is TRBV7-2 and J usage is TRBJ2-1; 9 nucleotides align to TRBD2. V lost 6 bases to trimming and J lost 7 bases; unmatched junction nucleotides: 10. Germline CDR1 is SGHTA and CDR2 is FQGNSA. The CDR3 is 15 amino acids. For the CDR3, the DNA is TGTGCCAGCAGTCCCCCGGGACTAGCAGGGAATGAGCAGTTCTTC. Amino acids: CASSPPGLAGNEQFF.

V usage is TRBV28 and J usage is TRBJ1-1; D ambiguous. This CDR3 comprises 13 residues. Trimming stripped 5 bases from V and 0 bases from J, with 7 bases between. Per the germline V gene, CDR1 is MDHEN and CDR2 is SYDVKM. The CDR3 sequence: CASSQDMNTEAFF. CDR3 DNA sequence: TGTGCCAGCAGTCAGGATATGAACACTGAAGCTTTCTTT.

The J gene is TRBJ2-1, the V gene TRBV5-5; 9 bases line up with TRBD1. Trimming took 3 bases from V and 9 from J; bases not matched to a gene: 16. Germline V gives CDR1 SGHKS, CDR2 YYEKEE (reference sequence). The CDR3 sequence is 17 residues long. CDR3 bases: TGTGCCAGCAGCTCCACGCTACAGGGGGCTATCGTTAGTGAGCAGTTCTTC. Translating it yields CASSSTLQGAIVSEQFF.

The chain couples TRBV19 to TRBJ1-1, with TRBD1 matching over 8 bases. CDR3 size: 17 residues. After removal of 4 bases from V and 0 bases from J, the junction contained 10 bases not matched to a gene. The germline gives CDR1 LNHDA, CDR2 SQIVND (reference sequence). Here the CDR3 reads CASSTRTGSLMNTEAFF. The CDR3 DNA follows: TGTGCCAGTAGTACCCGGACAGGGAGCCTTATGAACACTGAAGCTTTCTTT.

The V gene is TRBV12-3 or TRBV12-4, the J gene TRBJ2-1; D is unclear. V dropped 2 bases and J dropped 12 bases, with 8 bases sitting between them. The CDR3 runs to 11 residues. Written as DNA, the CDR3 is TGTGCCAGCAGTTTAAGGCTTCGGCAGTTCTTC. Encoded protein: CASSLRLRQFF.

This sequence joins TRBV3-1 (or the pseudogene TRBV3-2) and TRBJ1-6, with D perhaps TRBD1 (5 bases). This CDR3 is 16 amino acids long. Germline assignment: CDR1 LGHDT and CDR2 YNNKEL (reference sequence). Between the trimmed V and J ends, which lost 1 base and 9 bases, there was a span of 16 bases. The CDR3 DNA sequence: TGTGCCAGCAGCCAAGGGGCAGGGCGGGTTGGTTCACCCCTCCACTTT. This translates into CASSQGAGRVGSPLHF.

This chain links TRBV7-2 with TRBJ2-1; 8 bases are a match to TRBD1. Per the germline V gene, CDR1 is SGHTA and CDR2 is FQGNSA. The CDR3 runs to 13 residues. V lost 6 bases, J lost 6 bases, and 4 bases stayed unmatched. The CDR3 DNA is TGTGCCAGCAGAAAGACAGGGGTCAATGAGCAGTTCTTC. This translates into CASRKTGVNEQFF.

The chain couples TRBV4-2 to TRBJ1-1, with D tentatively TRBD1 (5 bases). V lost 4 bases and J 4 bases, leaving 28 bases between the germline ends. In germline, CDR1 is LGHNA, CDR2 YNFKEQ. The CDR3 runs to 19 residues. The DNA for the CDR3 is TGTGCCAGCAGCCCCTTTGGGAGTTTGGGGCCTAGTTTTGGCACTGAAGCTTTCTTT. Translated, it gives CASSPFGSLGPSFGTEAFF.

J is TRBJ2-2 and V is TRBV7-9; 11 bases align to TRBD1. V shed 4 bases and J 6 bases; nucleotides not matched to a gene: 7. There are 16 residues in the CDR3. Germline V gene sequence: CDR1 SEHNR, CDR2 FQNEAQ (reference sequence). CDR3 in DNA: TGTGCCAGCAGCTCAACGGGGACAGGGGGTGCCGGGGAGCTGTTTTTT. It specifies CASSSTGTGGAGELFF.

This chain connects TRBV11-2 to TRBJ2-3; possibly TRBD1 or TRBD2 for D (5 bases each). V lost 5 bases and J 0 bases, leaving 12 bases between the germline ends. This CDR3 spans 15 amino acids. Looked up from germline, CDR1 is SGHAT and CDR2 is FQNNGV. The CDR3 spells CASSQIRDSTDTQYF. In nucleotides, the CDR3 is TGTGCCAGCAGCCAAATCCGGGACAGCACAGATACGCAGTATTTT.

The chain combines TRBV10-3 with TRBJ2-3; 8 bases match TRBD1. With V trimmed by 4 bases and J by 5 bases, 2 bases remained unmatched. Germline-derived CDR1 and CDR2 are ENHRY and SYGVKD. This CDR3 has 13 amino acids. The CDR3 here is CAISGTGKDTQYF. The CDR3 nucleotides read TGTGCCATCAGTGGGACAGGGAAAGATACGCAGTATTTT.

The chain has TRBV5-1 and TRBJ2-5; 10 nucleotides line up with TRBD2. Per germline, CDR1 SGHRS and CDR2 YFSETQ. The CDR3 is 15 amino acids. Trimming at V came to 0 bases and at J to 1 base, leaving 0 bases not matched to a gene. For the CDR3, the DNA is TGCGCCAGCAGCTTGGGACTAGCGGGCCAAGAGACCCAGTACTTC. It yields the protein CASSLGLAGQETQYF.

This clone was recorded a few times. The chain joins TRBV7-9 to TRBJ1-2; D unclear. Trimming removed 6 bases at V and 3 bases at J, with 11 bases between. This CDR3 spans 13 amino acids. Per germline, CDR1 SEHNR and CDR2 FQNEAQ (reference sequence). CDR3 nucleotide sequence: TGTGCCAGCAGACTAAACGAGGACTATGGCTACACCTTC. Its protein product is CASRLNEDYGYTF.

The V gene is TRBV5-4, the J gene TRBJ1-1; D perhaps matches TRBD1 (5 bases). The CDR3 has 14 amino acids. With 4 bases removed from V and 5 bases from J, the gap between germline ends came to 15 bases. From germline, CDR1 is SGHNT and CDR2 YYREEE (reference sequence). The CDR3 here is CASSGGGERTEAFF. The CDR3 coding sequence is TGTGCCAGCAGCGGGGGAGGGGAACGGACTGAAGCTTTCTTT.

The chain is built from TRBV27 and TRBJ1-2; 8 bases are a match to TRBD1. CDR3 length: 17 residues. Germline V gives CDR1 MNHEY, CDR2 SMNVEV (reference sequence). The trim removed 0 bases at V and 4 bases at J, leaving 10 bases unmatched. The CDR3, as DNA: TGTGCCAGCAGTTTATCTTTTACCGGGACAGGTATCTATGGCTACACCTTC. This encodes CASSLSFTGTGIYGYTF.

The J gene is TRBJ2-1, the V gene TRBV6-2 or TRBV6-3; TRBD2 matches at 10 bases. Germline CDR1 is MNHEY and CDR2 is SVGEGT. Trimming cost V 2 bases and J 5 bases; bases outside gene matches: 6. The CDR3 runs to 16 residues. The DNA for the CDR3 is TGTGCCAGCAGTTACCGGGCTAGCGGGGGTGACAATGAGCAGTTCTTC. This codes for CASSYRASGGDNEQFF.

The chain joins TRBV28 to TRBJ2-3; D is ambiguous. CDR1 is MDHEN and CDR2 is SYDVKM in the germline V gene. The CDR3 contains 15 residues. V lost 2 bases and J lost 6, with 15 bases in between. CDR3 bases: TGTGCCAGCAGTTTACCAGTCCCGGGTGTCGATACGCAGTATTTT. Translation gives CASSLPVPGVDTQYF.

The chain carries TRBV19 and TRBJ1-6, with 7 bases lining up with TRBD1. J lost 7 bases, V lost 0 bases, and 3 bases had no gene match. CDR3 length equals 15 residues. The germline CDR1 and CDR2 sequences are LNHDA and SQIVND (reference sequence). The CDR3 reads CASSIDKQGNSPLHF. DNA of the CDR3: TGTGCCAGTAGTATAGATAAACAGGGGAATTCACCCCTCCACTTT.